This TCR beta chain was sequenced for a study of blood T cells in healthy people across ages. Alongside a J-beta primer mix, a sample-barcoded 5' primer served in a second PCR lasting about 7 to 12 cycles. One entry per CDR3 protein results from TCRdb running MiXCR on the 5' RACE reads. The sample has 540,000 or so distinct CDR3 sequences, about 26% seen once; the top ten hold about a fifth. This clonotype was counted a few times. Sequence at one end of the junction differs from germline and may be a read error. The specimen sequenced was blood. The sequence was collected from a woman aged 70-85 years in good health.

CDR3 in DNA: TGTGCTAGCAGCTTAGCTAGGGAGGATGAGCAGTTCTTC. Its translation: CASSLAREDEQFF. The chain is built from TRBV7-7 and TRBJ2-1; D perhaps matches TRBD2 (6 bases). The length of the CDR3 is 13 residues. Germline CDR1 and CDR2: SSHAT and FNYEAQ (reference sequence).